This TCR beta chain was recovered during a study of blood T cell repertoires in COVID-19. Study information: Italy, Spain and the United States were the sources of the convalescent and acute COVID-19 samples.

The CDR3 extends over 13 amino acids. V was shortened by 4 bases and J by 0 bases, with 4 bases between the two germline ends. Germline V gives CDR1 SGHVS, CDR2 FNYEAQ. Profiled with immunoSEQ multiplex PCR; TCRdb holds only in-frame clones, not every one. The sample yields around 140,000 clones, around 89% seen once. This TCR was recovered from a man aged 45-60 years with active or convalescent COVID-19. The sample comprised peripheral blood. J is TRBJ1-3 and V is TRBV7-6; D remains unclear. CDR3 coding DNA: TGTGCCAGCAGCTCTAACTCTGGAAACACCATATATTTT. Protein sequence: CASSSNSGNTIYF.